Sequencing of this T cell receptor beta chain was carried out in a study of shared clonotypes between healthy human individuals. Study at large: Aged 18 to 49, the donors were two women and a few men.

The CDR3 is 15 amino acids. J was trimmed by 1 base and V by 4 bases; bases with no gene match: 6. Germline lookup yields CDR1 LNHDA and CDR2 SQIVND (reference sequence). Genomic DNA of every subset was divided equally among multiple immunoSEQ plates. Only in-frame clones appear in the TCRdb table, and some are missing; sequencing was by immunoSEQ multiplex PCR. The sample includes 2,500,000 or so clones, over 85% of them seen just once. Overall study results and limits: Collection of samples was limited to blood; tissue repertoires likely differ.

This clone appeared a single time. Its antigen is currently unknown. Material: naive CD4+ T cells from PBMCs. Subset indicated: CD45RA+ positively selected. The source of this sequence is a man aged 18 to 29 in good health. Some clones in this sample may be carry-over from other donors' samples. The chain joins TRBV19 to TRBJ1-2, with 7 bases aligning to TRBD1. The CDR3 sequence: CASSTVGTDNYGYTF. DNA for the CDR3: TGTGCCAGTAGTACGGTGGGGACAGATAACTATGGCTACACCTTC.